This T cell receptor beta chain is drawn from a study of T cell repertoires in cytomegalovirus infection. At the level of the study: Indications came from public TCR beta signatures; they pointed to CMV infection and to a matching HLA type.

This clonotype came up a few times. Its antigen is not known. MiXCR, applied by TCRdb to the reads, yields one record per CDR3 protein. Here the sample spans 650,000 to 900,000 distinct CDR3 sequences, around 29% being singletons. Study conclusions and caveats: Ex vivo responses were dominated by HLA-C-restricted CMV-specific TCR beta clonotypes.

Between the trimmed V and J ends, which lost 1 base and 4 bases, there was a span of 7 bases. The CDR3 has 13 residues. Germline V gene data show CDR1 as SEHNR and CDR2 as FQNEAQ (reference sequence). Sequences were derived from cultured CD8+ T cells from PBMCs, sampled from culture after CMV antigen stimulation. V is TRBV7-9 and J is TRBJ1-2; D uncertain. This receptor was taken from a human donor in good health (CMV status not recorded). Some clones in this sample may be carry-over from other donors' samples. Here the CDR3 reads CASSLVQSYGYTF. Written as DNA, the CDR3 is TGTGCCAGCAGCTTAGTACAGAGCTATGGCTACACCTTC.